The T cell receptor beta chain under discussion was sequenced for a study of CD8 T cells in ankylosing spondylitis. Whole-study findings and limits: Reported data indicate significant enrichment of disease-linked clones within matched ankylosing spondylitis synovial fluid. Ankylosing spondylitis blood appeared to be characterized by a TCR beta motif of roughly eight highly homologous variants.

This clonotype occurred a few times. Its antigen is undetermined. The germline gene is not matched at one end of the junction; a read error may be the cause. Via MiXCR, TCRdb re-called the 5' RACE reads, giving one row per CDR3 protein. The data show over 200,000 distinct CDR3 sequences, with about 18% seen just once and approximately 42% held by the top ten. Per the germline V gene, CDR1 is DFQATT and CDR2 is SNEGSKA (reference sequence). This CDR3 contains 13 residues. V is TRBV20-1 and J is TRBJ2-1, with D uncertain. The specimen was blood, either unsorted or a sorted T cell fraction (not recorded which). The origin of this receptor is a male donor with ankylosing spondylitis. CDR3 nucleotides: TGCAGTGCCAGAGACCCCCTGTCCAATGAGCAGTTCTTC. Amino acid sequence: CSARDPLSNEQFF.